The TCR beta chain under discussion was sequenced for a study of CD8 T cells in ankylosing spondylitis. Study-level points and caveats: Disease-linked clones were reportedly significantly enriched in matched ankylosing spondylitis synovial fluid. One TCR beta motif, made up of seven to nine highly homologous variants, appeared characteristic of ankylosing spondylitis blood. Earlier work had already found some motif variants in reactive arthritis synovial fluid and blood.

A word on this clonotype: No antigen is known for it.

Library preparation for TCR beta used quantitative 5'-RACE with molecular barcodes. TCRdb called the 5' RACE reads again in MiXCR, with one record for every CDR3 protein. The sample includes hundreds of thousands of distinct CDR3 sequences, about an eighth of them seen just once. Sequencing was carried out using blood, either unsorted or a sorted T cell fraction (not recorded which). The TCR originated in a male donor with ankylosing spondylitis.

This CDR3 is CASKYMNTEAFF. The CDR3 DNA reads as TGTGCCAGCAAGTATATGAACACTGAAGCTTTCTTT. The rearrangement links TRBV7-2 to TRBJ1-1; D remains unclear. Germline loops: CDR1 SGHTA, CDR2 FQGNSA. Trimming stripped 7 bases from V and 0 bases from J, with 6 bases between. The CDR3 totals 12 residues.